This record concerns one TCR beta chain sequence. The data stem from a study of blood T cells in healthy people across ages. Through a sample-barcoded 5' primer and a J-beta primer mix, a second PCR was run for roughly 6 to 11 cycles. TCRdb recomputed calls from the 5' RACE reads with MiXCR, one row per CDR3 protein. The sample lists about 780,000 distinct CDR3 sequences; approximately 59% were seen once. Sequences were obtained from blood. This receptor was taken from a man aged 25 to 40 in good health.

For the CDR3, the DNA is TGCGCCAGCAGCCAAGTTTGGAAAGCTCTTTTCGATGAGCAGTTCTTC. Translation: CASSQVWKALFDEQFF. V usage is TRBV4-3 and J usage is TRBJ2-1; no clear D. This CDR3 has 16 amino acids. CDR1 is LGHNA and CDR2 is YSLEER in the germline V gene. V dropped 1 base and J dropped 8 bases, with 18 bases sitting between them.